This T cell receptor (beta chain) was documented in a study of cytomegalovirus exposure and HLA in healthy donors. Study in general: An analysis done earlier identified fewer than 140 million unique TCR beta sequences from about 180 million T cells.

Study results and limitations: Being productive about 87% or about 30% of the time was typical of most TCR beta V segments in an earlier analysis.

About this clone: Its antigen is unidentified.

A multiplex PCR was run with 60 Vbeta primers and 13 Jbeta primers. Sequencing used immunoSEQ multiplex PCR; TCRdb keeps in-frame clones, though not all of them. The sample holds under 250,000 clones, 80% to 90% seen once. This CDR3 spans 20 amino acids. Germline V CDR1 and CDR2: MNHGY, SAAAGT. V lost 2 bases to trimming and J lost 0 bases, with 24 bases between them. The chain links TRBV6-8 to TRBJ2-3; a weak D match, TRBD1 (6 bases). This receptor was obtained from a girl aged 2-10 years in good health and CMV-seronegative. Material: PBMCs. CDR3 loop: CASSYPTGSPTRGSTDTQYF. For the CDR3, the DNA is TGTGCCAGCAGTTACCCTACAGGGTCCCCTACTCGTGGTAGCACAGATACGCAGTATTTT.